Below are 11 T cell receptor beta chains sequenced from a single sample in a study of Tregs in tolerant kidney transplant recipients. Related graft donors supplied nonmyeloablative bone marrow transplants, and mixed chimerism was transient. Some clones are missing from TCRdb's copy, which holds only in-frame ones; the method was immunoSEQ multiplex PCR. The top ten clones hold about 14% of a sample with 40,000 to 50,000 clones, roughly nine tenths of them seen once. The source material was CD8+ T cells from blood (PBMCs), sampled 12 months after the transplant. The receptor source for this set is a human patient who received a combined kidney and bone marrow transplant. The graft donor may account for some of the T cells.

This clone was detected once. DNA for the CDR3: TGTGCCAGCAGTTACATGGGGGGGACTGAGCAGTTCTTC. Translated, it gives CASSYMGGTEQFF. This sequence joins TRBV6-5 and TRBJ2-1, with 7 positions matching TRBD2. Trimming removed 2 bases from V and 9 bases from J; junction bases left unmatched: 4. Germline CDR1 reads MNHEY; CDR2 reads SVGAGI. The CDR3 is made up of 13 amino acids.

This CDR3 is CASSRTSGLPGTQYF. CDR3 coding DNA: TGTGCCAGCAGCCGGACTAGCGGGCTGCCGGGTACGCAGTATTTT. This sequence joins TRBV5-6 and TRBJ2-3, with 11 bases fitting TRBD2. V lost 4 bases, J lost 8 bases, and 9 bases stayed unmatched. This CDR3 has 15 residues. Germline CDR1 reads SGHDT; CDR2 reads YYEEEE.

This rearrangement joins TRBV30 to TRBJ2-1; 7 bases fit TRBD2. The CDR3 sequence is 13 residues long. The trim removed 3 bases at V and 2 bases at J, leaving 1 base unmatched. Germline V gives CDR1 GTSNPN, CDR2 SVGIG (reference sequence). The CDR3 loop is CAWRTSPYNEQFF. CDR3 DNA sequence: TGTGCCTGGAGGACTAGCCCCTACAATGAGCAGTTCTTC.

This clone was counted between two and nine times. The chain joins TRBV25-1 to TRBJ1-2; D uncertain. Germline CDR1 and CDR2: MGHDK and SYGVNS. V lost 6 bases to trimming and J lost 3 bases, with 11 bases between them. The CDR3 totals 13 residues. DNA of the CDR3: TGTGCCAGCAGCAAAGTTCAGTACTATGGCTACACCTTC. The encoded protein is CASSKVQYYGYTF.

The rearrangement joins TRBV7-9 to TRBJ2-7; 11 bases match TRBD2. The CDR3 covers 13 residues. CDR1 is SEHNR, CDR2 FQNEAQ, per germline (reference sequence). V was clipped by 1 base and J by 9 bases; unmatched bases: 2. Written as DNA, the CDR3 is TGTGCCAGCAGCTTAGATACTAGCGGGAGGCAGTACTTC. It translates to CASSLDTSGRQYF.

V is TRBV27 and J is TRBJ2-3; 11 bases align to TRBD2. V was clipped by 10 bases and J by 0 bases; unmatched bases: 9. CDR3 size: 16 residues. CDR1 and CDR2 (germline): MNHEY, SMNVEV (reference sequence). CDR3 in amino acids: CATGLAGGFSTDTQYF. The CDR3, as DNA: TGTGCCACGGGGCTAGCGGGGGGCTTTAGCACAGATACGCAGTATTTT.

V and J are TRBV20-1 and TRBJ2-7; D may be TRBD2 (5 bases). The ends were cut back, 3 bases at V and 2 bases at J, with 5 bases in the middle. CDR1 and CDR2 (germline): DFQATT, SNEGSKA (reference sequence). The CDR3 totals 11 residues. For the CDR3, the DNA is TGCAGTGCTAGCGGGACCTACGAGCAGTACTTC. Amino acids: CSASGTYEQYF.

The genes are TRBV4-3 and TRBJ1-6; 11 positions match TRBD1. The CDR3 contains 17 residues. V shed 2 bases and J 10 bases; nucleotides not matched to a gene: 10. CDR1 is LGHNA, CDR2 YSLEER, per germline. CDR3 bases: TGCGCCAGCAGCCAAACTTGGACAGGGGGCTACAGATCACCCCTCCACTTT. Translated, it gives CASSQTWTGGYRSPLHF.

The chain carries TRBV9 and TRBJ2-6; 10 nucleotides align to TRBD1. This CDR3 comprises 18 residues. V lost 0 bases, J lost 1 base, and 4 bases stayed unmatched. Looked up from germline, CDR1 is SGDLS and CDR2 is YYNGEE. CDR3: CASSVVRTGGSGANVLTF. In DNA, the CDR3 is TGTGCCAGCAGCGTAGTCAGGACAGGGGGTTCTGGGGCCAACGTCCTGACTTTC.

This sequence joins TRBV13 and TRBJ2-7, with D tentatively TRBD1 (6 bases). Germline values: CDR1 PRHDT, CDR2 FYEKMQ (reference sequence). The CDR3 is 13 residues long. V was clipped by 4 bases and J by 5 bases, with 12 bases between them. CDR3 region: CASSSLTGNEQYF. DNA of the CDR3: TGTGCCAGCAGCTCCTTAACAGGGAACGAGCAGTACTTC.

The chain employs TRBV28 and TRBJ2-7, with D possibly matching TRBD1 (5 bases). Per the germline V gene, CDR1 is MDHEN and CDR2 is SYDVKM. The CDR3 sequence is 15 residues long. Deletions cut 2 bases from V and 4 bases from J, with 15 bases between. In nucleotides, the CDR3 is TGTGCCAGCAGTTTAATCTCAGGGATATTTTACGAGCAGTACTTC. Its translation: CASSLISGIFYEQYF.